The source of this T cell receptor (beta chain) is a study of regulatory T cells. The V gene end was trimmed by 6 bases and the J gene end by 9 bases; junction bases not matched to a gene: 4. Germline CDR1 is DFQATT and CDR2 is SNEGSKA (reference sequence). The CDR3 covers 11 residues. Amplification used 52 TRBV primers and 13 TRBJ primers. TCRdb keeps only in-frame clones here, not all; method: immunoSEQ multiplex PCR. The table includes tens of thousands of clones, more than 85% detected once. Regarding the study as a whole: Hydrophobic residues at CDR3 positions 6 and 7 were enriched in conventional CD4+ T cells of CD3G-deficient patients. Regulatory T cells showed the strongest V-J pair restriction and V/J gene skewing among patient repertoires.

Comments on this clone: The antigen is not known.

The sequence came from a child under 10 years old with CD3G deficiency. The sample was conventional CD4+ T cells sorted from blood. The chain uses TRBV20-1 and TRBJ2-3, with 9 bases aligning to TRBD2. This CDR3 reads CSAYSGRTQYF. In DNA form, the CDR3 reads TGCAGTGCCTATAGCGGGAGAACGCAGTATTTT.